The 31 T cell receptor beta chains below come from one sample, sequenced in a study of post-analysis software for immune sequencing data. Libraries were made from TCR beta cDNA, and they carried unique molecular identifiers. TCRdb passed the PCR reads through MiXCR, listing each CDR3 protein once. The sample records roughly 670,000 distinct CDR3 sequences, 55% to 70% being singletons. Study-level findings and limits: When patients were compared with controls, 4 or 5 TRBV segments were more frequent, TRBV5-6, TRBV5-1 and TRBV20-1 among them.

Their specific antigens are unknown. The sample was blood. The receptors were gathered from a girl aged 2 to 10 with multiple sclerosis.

This chain's CDR3 is CASSQIQRGRVKTQYF. The DNA of the CDR3 is TGCGCCAGCAGCCAGATCCAGCGGGGCCGAGTCAAGACCCAGTACTTC. The chain joins TRBV4-3 to TRBJ2-5; 7 bases align to TRBD2. The germline V gene has CDR1 LGHNA and CDR2 YSLEER. The CDR3 contains 16 residues. V lost 3 bases to trimming and J lost 6 bases; unmatched junction nucleotides: 13.

CDR3 coding DNA: TGTGCCAGCAGTTTGAGACAGGTTTTTCTCCCTGGGGCCAACGTCCTGACTTTC. This gives the protein CASSLRQVFLPGANVLTF. V gene TRBV6-5 combines with J gene TRBJ2-6, with TRBD1 as a possible D gene (6 bases). This CDR3 is built from 18 residues. V was trimmed by 4 bases and J by 2 bases, leaving 18 bases between them. Germline CDR1 is MNHEY and CDR2 is SVGAGI.

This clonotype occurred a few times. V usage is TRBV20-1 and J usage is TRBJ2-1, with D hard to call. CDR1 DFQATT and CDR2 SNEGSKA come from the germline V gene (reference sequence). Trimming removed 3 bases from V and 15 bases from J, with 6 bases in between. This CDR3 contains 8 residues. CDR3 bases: TGCAGTGCTAGCCTTCGGTTCTTC. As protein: CSASLRFF.

Written as DNA, the CDR3 is TGCGCCAGCATGGGGCATGCAGGGGGCGAGGGAGATACGCAGTATTTT. Translation gives CASMGHAGGEGDTQYF. The V call is TRBV5-1, the J call TRBJ2-3; 8 bases match TRBD1. V trimming: 6 bases; J trimming: 5 bases; junction bases outside the gene matches: 14. CDR1 SGHRS and CDR2 YFSETQ come from the germline V gene. This CDR3 comprises 16 residues.

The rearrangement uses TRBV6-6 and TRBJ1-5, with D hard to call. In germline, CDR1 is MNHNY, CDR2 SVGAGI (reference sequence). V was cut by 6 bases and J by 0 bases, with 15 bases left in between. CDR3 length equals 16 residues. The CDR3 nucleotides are TGTGCCAGCAGCCCGACACGGGCAGCTAGCAATCAGCCCCAGCATTTT. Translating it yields CASSPTRAASNQPQHF.

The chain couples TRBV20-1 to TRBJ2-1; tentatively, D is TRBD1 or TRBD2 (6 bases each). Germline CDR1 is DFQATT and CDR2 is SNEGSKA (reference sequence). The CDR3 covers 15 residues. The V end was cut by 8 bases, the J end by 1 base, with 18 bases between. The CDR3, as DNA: TGCAGTCACCGAGCCAAGGGGGGTTCCTACAATGAGCAGTTCTTC. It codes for CSHRAKGGSYNEQFF.

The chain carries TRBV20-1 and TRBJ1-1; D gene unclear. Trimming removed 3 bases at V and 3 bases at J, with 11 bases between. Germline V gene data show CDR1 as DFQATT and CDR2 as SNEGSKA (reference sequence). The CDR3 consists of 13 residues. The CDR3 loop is CSASVGTDTEAFF. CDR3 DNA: TGCAGTGCTAGTGTGGGTACGGACACTGAAGCTTTCTTT.

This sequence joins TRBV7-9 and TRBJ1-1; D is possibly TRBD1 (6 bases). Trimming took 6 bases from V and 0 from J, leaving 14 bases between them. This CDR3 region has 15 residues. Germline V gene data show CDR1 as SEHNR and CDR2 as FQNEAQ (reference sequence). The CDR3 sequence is CASRDATGMNTEAFF. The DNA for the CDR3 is TGTGCCAGCAGGGACGCCACAGGGATGAACACTGAAGCTTTCTTT.

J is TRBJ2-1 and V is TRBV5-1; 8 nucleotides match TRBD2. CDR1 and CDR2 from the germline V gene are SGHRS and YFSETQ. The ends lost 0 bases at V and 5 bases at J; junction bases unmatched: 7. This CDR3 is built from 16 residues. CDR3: CASSLVSGDLNNEQFF. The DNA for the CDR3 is TGCGCCAGCAGCTTGGTTAGCGGGGACCTTAACAATGAGCAGTTCTTC.

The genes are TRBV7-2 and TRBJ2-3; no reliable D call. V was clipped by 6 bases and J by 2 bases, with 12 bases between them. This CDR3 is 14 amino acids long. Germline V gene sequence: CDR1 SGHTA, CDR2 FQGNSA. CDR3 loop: CASSIRSSTDTQYF. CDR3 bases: TGTGCCAGCAGTATTAGGTCTTCCACAGATACGCAGTATTTT.

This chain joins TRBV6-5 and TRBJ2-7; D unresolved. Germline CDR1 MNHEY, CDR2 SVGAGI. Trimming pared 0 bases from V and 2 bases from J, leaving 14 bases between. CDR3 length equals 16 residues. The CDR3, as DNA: TGTGCCAGCAGTTACTCGATGGGTGGGCCTGCCTACGAGCAGTACTTC. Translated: CASSYSMGGPAYEQYF.

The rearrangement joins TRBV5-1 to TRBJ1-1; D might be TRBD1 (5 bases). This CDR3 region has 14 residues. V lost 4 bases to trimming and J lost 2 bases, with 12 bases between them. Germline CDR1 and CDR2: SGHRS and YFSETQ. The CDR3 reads CASSGTGGNTEAFF. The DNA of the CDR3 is TGCGCCAGCAGCGGAACAGGCGGAAACACTGAAGCTTTCTTT. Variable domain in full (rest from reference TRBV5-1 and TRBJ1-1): KAGVTQTPRYLIKTRGQQVTLSCSPISGHRSVSWYQQTPGQGLQFLFEYFSETQRNKGNFPGRFSGRQFSNSRSEMNVSTLELGDSALYLCASSGTGGNTEAFFGQGTRLTVV.

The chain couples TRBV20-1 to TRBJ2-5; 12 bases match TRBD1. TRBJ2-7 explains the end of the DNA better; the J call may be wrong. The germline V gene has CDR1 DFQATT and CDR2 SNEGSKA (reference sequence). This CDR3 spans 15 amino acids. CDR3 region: CSARAGQGASYEQYF. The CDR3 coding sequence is TGCAGTGCTAGAGCGGGACAGGGGGCATCCTACGAGCAGTACTTC.

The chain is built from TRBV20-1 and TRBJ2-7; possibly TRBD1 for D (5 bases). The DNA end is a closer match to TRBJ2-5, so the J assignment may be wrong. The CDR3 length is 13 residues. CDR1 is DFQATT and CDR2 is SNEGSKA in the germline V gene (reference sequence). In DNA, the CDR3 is TGCAGTGCTAGACGTCGTGGGGCGGAGACCCAGTACTTC. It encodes CSARRRGAETQYF.

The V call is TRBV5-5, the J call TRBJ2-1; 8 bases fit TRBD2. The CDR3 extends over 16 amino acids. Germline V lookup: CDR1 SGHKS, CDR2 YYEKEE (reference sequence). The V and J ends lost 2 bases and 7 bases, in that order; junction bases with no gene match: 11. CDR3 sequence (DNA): TGTGCCAGCAGCTTCCTTCCGGGACTAGGGATTAATGAGCAGTTCTTC. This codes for CASSFLPGLGINEQFF.

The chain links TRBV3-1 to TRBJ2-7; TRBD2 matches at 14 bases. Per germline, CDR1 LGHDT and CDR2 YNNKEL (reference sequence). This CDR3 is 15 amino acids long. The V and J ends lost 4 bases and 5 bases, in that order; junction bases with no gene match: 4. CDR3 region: CASSRGTSGRNEQYF. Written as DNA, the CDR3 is TGTGCCAGCAGCCGCGGGACTAGCGGGAGAAACGAGCAGTACTTC.

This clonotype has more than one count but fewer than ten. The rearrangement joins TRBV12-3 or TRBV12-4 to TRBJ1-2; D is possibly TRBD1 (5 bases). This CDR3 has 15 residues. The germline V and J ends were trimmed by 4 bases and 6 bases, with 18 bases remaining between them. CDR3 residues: CASSSQDTPRDGYTF. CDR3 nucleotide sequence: TGTGCCAGCAGTTCCCAGGACACGCCGCGGGATGGCTACACCTTC.

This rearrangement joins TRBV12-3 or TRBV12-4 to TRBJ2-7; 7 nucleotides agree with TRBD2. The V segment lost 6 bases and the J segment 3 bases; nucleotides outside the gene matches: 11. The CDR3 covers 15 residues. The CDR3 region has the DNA TGTGCCAGCAGGTTCCGACTAGCTCTCGACTACGAGCAGTACTTC. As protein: CASRFRLALDYEQYF.

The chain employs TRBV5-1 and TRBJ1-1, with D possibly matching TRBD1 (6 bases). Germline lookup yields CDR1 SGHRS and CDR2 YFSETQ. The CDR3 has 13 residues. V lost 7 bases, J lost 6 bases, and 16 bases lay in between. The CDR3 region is CASRVRDTSEAFF. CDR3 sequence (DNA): TGCGCCAGCCGCGTACGGGACACCTCTGAAGCTTTCTTT. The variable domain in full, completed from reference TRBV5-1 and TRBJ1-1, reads KAGVTQTPRYLIKTRGQQVTLSCSPISGHRSVSWYQQTPGQGLQFLFEYFSETQRNKGNFPGRFSGRQFSNSRSEMNVSTLELGDSALYLCASRVRDTSEAFFGQGTRLTVV.

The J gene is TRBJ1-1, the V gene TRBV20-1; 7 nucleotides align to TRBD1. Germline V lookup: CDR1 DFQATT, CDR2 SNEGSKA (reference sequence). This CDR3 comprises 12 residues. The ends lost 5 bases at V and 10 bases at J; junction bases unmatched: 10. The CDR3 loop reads CSAREPPGGAFF. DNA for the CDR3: TGCAGTGCTCGGGAACCGCCAGGGGGAGCTTTCTTT.

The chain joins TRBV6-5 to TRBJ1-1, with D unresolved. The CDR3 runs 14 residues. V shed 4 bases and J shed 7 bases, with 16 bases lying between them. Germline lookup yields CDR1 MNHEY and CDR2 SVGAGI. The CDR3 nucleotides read TGTGCCAGCAGTTTGCCCGGGCTGGCCAATGAAGCTTTCTTT. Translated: CASSLPGLANEAFF.

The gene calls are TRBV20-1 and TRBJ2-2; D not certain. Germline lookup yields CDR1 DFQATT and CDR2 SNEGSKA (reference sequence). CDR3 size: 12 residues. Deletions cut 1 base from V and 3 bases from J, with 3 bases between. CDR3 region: CSARGDTGELFF. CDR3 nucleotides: TGCAGTGCTAGAGGTGACACCGGGGAGCTGTTTTTT.

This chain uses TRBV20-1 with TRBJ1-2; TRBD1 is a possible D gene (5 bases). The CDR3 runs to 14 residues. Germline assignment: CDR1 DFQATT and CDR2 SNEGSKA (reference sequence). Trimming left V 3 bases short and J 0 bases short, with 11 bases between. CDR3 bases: TGCAGTGCTAGGCGGGACGTAACTAACTATGGCTACACCTTC. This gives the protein CSARRDVTNYGYTF.

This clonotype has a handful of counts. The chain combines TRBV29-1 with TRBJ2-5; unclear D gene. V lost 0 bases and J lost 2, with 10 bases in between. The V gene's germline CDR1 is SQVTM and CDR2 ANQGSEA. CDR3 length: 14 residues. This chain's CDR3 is CSVEDLARQETQYF. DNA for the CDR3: TGCAGCGTTGAAGATCTTGCTAGACAAGAGACCCAGTACTTC.

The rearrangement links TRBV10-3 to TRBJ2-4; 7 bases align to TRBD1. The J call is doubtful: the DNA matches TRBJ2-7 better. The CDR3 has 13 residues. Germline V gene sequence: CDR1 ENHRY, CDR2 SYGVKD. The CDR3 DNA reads TGTGCCATCAGCCCGGGACAGAACTACGAGCAGTACTTC. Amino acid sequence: CAISPGQNYEQYF.

The CDR3 nucleotides are TGTGCCAGCAGTCCTCGACAGATCTCAAACTATGGCTACACCTTC. Translated, it gives CASSPRQISNYGYTF. V is TRBV12-3 or TRBV12-4 and J is TRBJ1-2, with D maybe TRBD1 (5 bases). CDR3 length: 15 amino acids. Trimming stripped 5 bases from V and 2 bases from J, with 15 bases between.

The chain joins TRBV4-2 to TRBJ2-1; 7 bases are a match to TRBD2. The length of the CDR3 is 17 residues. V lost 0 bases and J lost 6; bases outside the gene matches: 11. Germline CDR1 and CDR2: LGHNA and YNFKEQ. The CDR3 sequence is CASSQEAGRAGSNEQFF. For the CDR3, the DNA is TGTGCCAGCAGCCAAGAAGCAGGGAGGGCAGGAAGCAATGAGCAGTTCTTC.

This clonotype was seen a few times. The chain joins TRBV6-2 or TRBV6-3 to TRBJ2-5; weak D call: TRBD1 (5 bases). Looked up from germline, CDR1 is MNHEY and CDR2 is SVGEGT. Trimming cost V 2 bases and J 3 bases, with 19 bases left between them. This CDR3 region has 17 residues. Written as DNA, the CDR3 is TGTGCCAGCAGTTACATAAATGGACAACCCAGAGAAGAGACCCAGTACTTC. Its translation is CASSYINGQPREETQYF.

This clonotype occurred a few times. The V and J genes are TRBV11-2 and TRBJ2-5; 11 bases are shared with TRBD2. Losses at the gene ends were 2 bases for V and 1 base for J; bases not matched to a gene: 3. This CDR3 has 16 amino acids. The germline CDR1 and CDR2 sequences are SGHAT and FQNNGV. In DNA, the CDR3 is TGTGCCAGCAGCTTAAGTCTAGCGGGAGGCCAAGAGACCCAGTACTTC. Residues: CASSLSLAGGQETQYF.

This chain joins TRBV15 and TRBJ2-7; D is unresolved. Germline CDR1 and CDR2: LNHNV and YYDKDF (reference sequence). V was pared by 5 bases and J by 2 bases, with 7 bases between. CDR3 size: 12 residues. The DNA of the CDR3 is TGTGCCACCAGCCTAGAAGCCTACGAGCAGTACTTC. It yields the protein CATSLEAYEQYF. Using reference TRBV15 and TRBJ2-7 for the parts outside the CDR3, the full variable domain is DAMVIQNPRYQVTQFGKPVTLSCSQTLNHNVMYWYQQKSSQAPKLLFHYYDKDFNNEADTPDNFQSRRPNTSFCFLDIRSPGLGDTAMYLCATSLEAYEQYFGPGTRLTVT.

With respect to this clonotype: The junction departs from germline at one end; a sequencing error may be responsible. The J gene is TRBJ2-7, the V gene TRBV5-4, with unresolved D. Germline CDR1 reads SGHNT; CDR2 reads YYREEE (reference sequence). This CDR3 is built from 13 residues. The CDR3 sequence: CACSLDPTYEQYF. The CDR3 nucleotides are TGTGCCTGCAGCTTGGACCCAACCTACGAGCAGTACTTC.